This TCR beta chain was identified during a study of blood T cell repertoires in COVID-19. Symptom resolution, clearance, or two negative PCRs marked donors in Cohort 3 as recovered. Assay used: immunoSEQ multiplex PCR; TCRdb lists only in-frame clones, some missing. The sample has approximately 470,000 clones, roughly 90% seen once; the top ten hold 0.65% to 0.9%. The V end lost 0 bases, the J end lost 4 bases, and 5 bases lay between the germline ends. The CDR3 is 12 amino acids. Germline-derived CDR1 and CDR2 are SGHRS and YFSETQ. Concerning this clone: The sample holds other DNA sequences that translate to the same CDR3.

The origin of this receptor is a woman aged 18-29 years who had recovered from COVID-19. Sequences were obtained from PBMCs or T cells enriched from blood (not recorded which). The chain links TRBV5-1 to TRBJ2-7, with a tentative D call TRBD1 (5 bases). CDR3 DNA: TGCGCCAGCAGCTTGGAGGGGTACGAGCAGTACTTC. It specifies CASSLEGYEQYF.